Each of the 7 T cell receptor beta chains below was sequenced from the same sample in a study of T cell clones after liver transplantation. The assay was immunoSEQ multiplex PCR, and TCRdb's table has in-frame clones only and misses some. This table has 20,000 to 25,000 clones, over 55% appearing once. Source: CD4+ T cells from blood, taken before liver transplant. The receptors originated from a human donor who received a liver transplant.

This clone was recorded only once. CDR3: CASSPGGGMSDTQYF. The CDR3 nucleotides read TGTGCCAGCAGCCCGGGGGGCGGGATGTCAGATACGCAGTATTTT. The V gene is TRBV7-2, the J gene TRBJ2-3; D possibly corresponds to TRBD2 (7 bases). The V gene lost 5 bases and the J gene lost 4 bases, with 16 bases spanning the gap. The germline CDR1 and CDR2 sequences are SGHTA and FQGNSA. The CDR3 contains 15 residues.

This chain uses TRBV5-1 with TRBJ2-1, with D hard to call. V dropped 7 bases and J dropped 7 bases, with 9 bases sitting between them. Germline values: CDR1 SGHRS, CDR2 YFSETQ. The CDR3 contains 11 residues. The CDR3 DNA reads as TGCGCCAGCCGACTCCTTAATGAGCAGTTCTTC. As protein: CASRLLNEQFF.

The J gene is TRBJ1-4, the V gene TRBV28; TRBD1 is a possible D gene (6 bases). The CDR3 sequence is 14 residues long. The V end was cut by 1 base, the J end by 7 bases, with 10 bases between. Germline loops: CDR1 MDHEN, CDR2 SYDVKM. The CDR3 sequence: CASSLSQGFEKLFF. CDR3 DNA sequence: TGTGCCAGCAGTTTATCGCAGGGGTTTGAAAAACTGTTTTTT. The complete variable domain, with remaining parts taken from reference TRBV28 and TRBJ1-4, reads DVKVTQSSRYLVKRTGEKVFLECVQDMDHENMFWYRQDPGLGLRLIYFSYDVKMKEKGDIPEGYSVSREKKERFSLILESASTNQTSMYLCASSLSQGFEKLFFGSGTQLSVL.

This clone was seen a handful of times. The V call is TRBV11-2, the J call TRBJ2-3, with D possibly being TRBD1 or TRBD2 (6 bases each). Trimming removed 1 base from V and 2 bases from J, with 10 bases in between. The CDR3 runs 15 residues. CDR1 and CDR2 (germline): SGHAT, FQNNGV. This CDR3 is CASSLAGAYTDTQYF. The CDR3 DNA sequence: TGTGCCAGCAGCTTAGCGGGGGCCTACACAGATACGCAGTATTTT.

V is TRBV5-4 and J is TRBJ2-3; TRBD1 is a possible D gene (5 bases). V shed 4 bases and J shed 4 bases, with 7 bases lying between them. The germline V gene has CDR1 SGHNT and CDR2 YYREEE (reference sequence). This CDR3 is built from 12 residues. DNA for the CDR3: TGTGCCAGCAGCGCAGGGTCAGATACGCAGTATTTT. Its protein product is CASSAGSDTQYF.

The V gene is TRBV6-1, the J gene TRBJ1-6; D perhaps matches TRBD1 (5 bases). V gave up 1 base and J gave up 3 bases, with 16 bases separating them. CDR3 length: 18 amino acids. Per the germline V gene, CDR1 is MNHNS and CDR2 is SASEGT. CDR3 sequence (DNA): TGTGCCAGCAGTGAAGGTCTAACAGGACGTTACTATAATTCACCCCTCCACTTT. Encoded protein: CASSEGLTGRYYNSPLHF.

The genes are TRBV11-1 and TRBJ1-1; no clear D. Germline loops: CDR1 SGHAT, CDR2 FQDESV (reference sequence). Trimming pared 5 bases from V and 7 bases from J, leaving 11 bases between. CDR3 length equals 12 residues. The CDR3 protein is CASSPSGSEAFF. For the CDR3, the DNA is TGTGCCAGCAGCCCGTCGGGCAGTGAAGCTTTCTTT.